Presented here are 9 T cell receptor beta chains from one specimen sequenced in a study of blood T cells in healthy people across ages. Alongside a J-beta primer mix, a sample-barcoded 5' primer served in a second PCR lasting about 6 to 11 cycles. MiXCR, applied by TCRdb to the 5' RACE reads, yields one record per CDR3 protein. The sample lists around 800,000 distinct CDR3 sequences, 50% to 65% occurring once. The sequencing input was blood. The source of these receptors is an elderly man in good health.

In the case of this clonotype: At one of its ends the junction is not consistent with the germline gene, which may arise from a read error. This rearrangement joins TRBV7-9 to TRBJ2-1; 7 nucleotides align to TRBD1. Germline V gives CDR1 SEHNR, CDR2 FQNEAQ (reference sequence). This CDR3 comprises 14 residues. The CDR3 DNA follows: TGTGCCGGCAGCCCAGACAGGGCGGACAATGAGCAGTTCTTC. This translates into CAGSPDRADNEQFF.

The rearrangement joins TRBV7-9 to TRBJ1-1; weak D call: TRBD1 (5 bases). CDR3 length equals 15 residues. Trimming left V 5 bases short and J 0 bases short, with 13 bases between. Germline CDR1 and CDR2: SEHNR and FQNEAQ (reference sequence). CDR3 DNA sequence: TGTGCCAGCAGCCCGCGGCAGGGATTGAACACTGAAGCTTTCTTT. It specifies CASSPRQGLNTEAFF.

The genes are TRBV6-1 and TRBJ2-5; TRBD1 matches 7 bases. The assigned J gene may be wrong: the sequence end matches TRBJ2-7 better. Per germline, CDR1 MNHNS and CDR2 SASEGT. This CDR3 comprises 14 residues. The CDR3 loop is CASRRQGLWYEQYF. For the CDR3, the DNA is TGTGCCAGCAGAAGACAGGGTCTTTGGTACGAGCAGTACTTC.

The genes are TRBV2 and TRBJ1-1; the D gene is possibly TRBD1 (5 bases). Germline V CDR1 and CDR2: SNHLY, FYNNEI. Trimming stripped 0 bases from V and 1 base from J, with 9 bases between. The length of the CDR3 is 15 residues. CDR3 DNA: TGTGCCAGCAGTGAAGCACTGGGGGGGAACACTGAAGCTTTCTTT. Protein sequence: CASSEALGGNTEAFF. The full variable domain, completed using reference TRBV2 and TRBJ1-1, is EPEVTQTPSHQVTQMGQEVILRCVPISNHLYFYWYRQILGQKVEFLVSFYNNEISEKSEIFDDQFSVERPDGSNFTLKIRSTKLEDSAMYFCASSEALGGNTEAFFGQGTRLTVV.

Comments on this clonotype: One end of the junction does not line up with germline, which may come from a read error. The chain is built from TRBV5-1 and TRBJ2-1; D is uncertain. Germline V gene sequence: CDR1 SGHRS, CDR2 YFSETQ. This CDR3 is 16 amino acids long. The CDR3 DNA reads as TGCGCCAGCAGCACTTCCGTGAGTCTCTCCTACAGTGAGCAGTTCTTC. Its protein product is CASSTSVSLSYSEQFF. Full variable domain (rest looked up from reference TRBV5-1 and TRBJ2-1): KAGVTQTPRYLIKTRGQQVTLSCSPISGHRSVSWYQQTPGQGLQFLFEYFSETQRNKGNFPGRFSGRQFSNSRSEMNVSTLELGDSALYLCASSTSVSLSYSEQFFGPGTRLTVL.

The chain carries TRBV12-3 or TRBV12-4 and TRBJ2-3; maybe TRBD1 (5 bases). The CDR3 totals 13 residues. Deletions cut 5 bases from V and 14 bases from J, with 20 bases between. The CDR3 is CASSTNRGRYAYF. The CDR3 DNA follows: TGTGCCAGCAGTACCAATAGGGGTCGATACGCGTATTTT.

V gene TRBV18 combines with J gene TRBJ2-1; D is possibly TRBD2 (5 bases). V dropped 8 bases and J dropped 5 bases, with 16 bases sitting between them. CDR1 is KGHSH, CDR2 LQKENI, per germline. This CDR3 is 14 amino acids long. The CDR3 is CASQESGAHNEQFF. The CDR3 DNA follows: TGTGCCAGCCAAGAGAGCGGTGCGCACAATGAGCAGTTCTTC.

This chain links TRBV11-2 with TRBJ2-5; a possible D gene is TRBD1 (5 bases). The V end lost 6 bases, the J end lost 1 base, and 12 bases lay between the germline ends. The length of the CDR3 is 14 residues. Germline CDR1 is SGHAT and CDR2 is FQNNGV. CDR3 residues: CASSQDSIQETQYF. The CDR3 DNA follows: TGTGCCAGCAGTCAAGACAGCATCCAAGAGACCCAGTACTTC.

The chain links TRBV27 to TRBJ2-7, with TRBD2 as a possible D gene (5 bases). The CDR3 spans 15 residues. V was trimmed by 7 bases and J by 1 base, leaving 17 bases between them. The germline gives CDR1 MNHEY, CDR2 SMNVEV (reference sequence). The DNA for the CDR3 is TGTGCCAGCAATCGAGCGGAAGGGCCTTCCTACGAGCAGTACTTC. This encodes CASNRAEGPSYEQYF.